A single sample is the source of the 15 T cell receptor beta chains below, sequenced in a study of T cell repertoires in cytomegalovirus infection. TCRdb called the reads again in MiXCR, with one record for every CDR3 protein. The table shows some 800,000 distinct CDR3 sequences, with about 27% occurring only once. No cognate antigen is known for these TCRs. This sample comprised cultured CD8+ T cells from PBMCs, obtained from culture after CMV antigen stimulation. These receptor sequences come from a human donor in good health (CMV status not recorded). Some clones in this sample may be carry-over from other donors' samples.

The table lists this clonotype with many counts. The V and J genes are TRBV7-2 and TRBJ2-7; perhaps TRBD1 as D (6 bases). From germline, CDR1 is SGHTA and CDR2 FQGNSA. Trimming pared 3 bases from V and 0 bases from J, leaving 12 bases between. The CDR3 has 15 amino acids. CDR3 in amino acids: CASSFLRDNSYEQYF. CDR3 DNA: TGTGCCAGCAGCTTTCTCCGGGACAACTCCTACGAGCAGTACTTC.

In DNA form, the CDR3 reads TGCGCCTGTATCGTTGGGGACAGAGCCTACGAGCAGTACTTC. Residues: CACIVGDRAYEQYF. The chain carries TRBV10-2 and TRBJ2-7; 7 bases are shared with TRBD1. This CDR3 is 14 amino acids long. Germline V CDR1 and CDR2: WSHSY, SAAADI. V lost 11 bases, J lost 2 bases, and 12 bases stayed unmatched.

This clonotype appeared a few times. This chain joins TRBV7-9 and TRBJ2-7; D is tentatively TRBD1 or TRBD2 (5 bases each). V lost 5 bases to trimming and J lost 1 base, with 12 bases between them. Per germline, CDR1 SEHNR and CDR2 FQNEAQ (reference sequence). This CDR3 region has 14 residues. The CDR3 DNA sequence: TGTGCCAGCAGCCCCCGGGACGGTTCCTACGAGCAGTACGTC. It codes for CASSPRDGSYEQYV.

This clonotype was seen a handful of times. This chain connects TRBV18 to TRBJ1-1, with 9 positions matching TRBD1. Per the germline V gene, CDR1 is KGHSH and CDR2 is LQKENI. This CDR3 is built from 14 residues. The V segment lost 1 base and the J segment 7 bases; nucleotides outside the gene matches: 4. The CDR3 DNA is TGTGCCAGCTCACCACGGGACAGGGACCGTGAAGCTTTCTTT. It encodes CASSPRDRDREAFF.

In the case of this clonotype: A much larger clone is a single base away; this may be a read error. The conserved closing phenylalanine or tryptophan is absent in this CDR3, likely reflecting a read error. The gene calls are TRBV7-2 and TRBJ1-2; no firm D call. The CDR3 spans 15 residues. Trimming shortened V by 1 base and J by 4 bases, and 13 bases separated the two germline ends. Looked up from germline, CDR1 is SGHTA and CDR2 is FQGNSA. CDR3 nucleotides: TGTGCCAGCAGCTTAGGTCGGCGGAATACCTATGGCTACACCTTA. It translates to CASSLGRRNTYGYTL.

In its sample, this clonotype was seen a few times. CDR3 nucleotides: TGTGCCAGCTCCGACTCTCACTATGGCTACACCTTC. This sequence encodes CASSDSHYGYTF. The chain links TRBV7-9 to TRBJ1-2, with D uncertain. V was shortened by 8 bases and J by 3 bases, with 10 bases between the two germline ends. The germline CDR1 and CDR2 sequences are SEHNR and FQNEAQ (reference sequence). This CDR3 contains 12 residues.

This clonotype showed up just a few times. This chain connects TRBV7-9 to TRBJ2-5, with 8 bases identical to TRBD2. The germline V gene has CDR1 SEHNR and CDR2 FQNEAQ (reference sequence). The CDR3 consists of 16 residues. J was trimmed by 5 bases and V by 5 bases; bases with no gene match: 13. The CDR3 protein is CASSDAGTPGGETQYF. CDR3 DNA sequence: TGTGCCAGCAGCGACGCTGGGACCCCGGGGGGGGAGACCCAGTACTTC.

In its sample, this clonotype was seen a few times. The genes are TRBV15 and TRBJ1-5, with TRBD1 identical over 7 bases. The germline V gene has CDR1 LNHNV and CDR2 YYDKDF (reference sequence). CDR3 length equals 13 residues. Trimming took 2 bases from V and 5 from J; bases not matched to a gene: 0. CDR3 sequence (DNA): TGTGCCACCAGCAGAACAGGGGATCAGCCCCAGCATTTT. Translation: CATSRTGDQPQHF.

This clonotype was found many times. The chain links TRBV5-4 to TRBJ2-1; the D gene is possibly TRBD2 (6 bases). Trimming shortened V by 4 bases and J by 5 bases, and 16 bases separated the two germline ends. CDR1 SGHNT and CDR2 YYREEE come from the germline V gene (reference sequence). This CDR3 spans 15 amino acids. This chain's CDR3 is CASSPRASVNNEQFF. The CDR3 DNA sequence: TGTGCCAGCAGCCCACGGGCTAGCGTAAACAATGAGCAGTTCTTC.

The chain links TRBV20-1 to TRBJ2-2; the match to TRBD2 covers 7 bases. J was trimmed by 0 bases and V by 0 bases; bases with no gene match: 4. This CDR3 region has 16 residues. Per the germline V gene, CDR1 is DFQATT and CDR2 is SNEGSKA (reference sequence). This chain's CDR3 is CSARDRGLANTGELFF. CDR3 in DNA: TGCAGTGCTAGAGATAGAGGACTAGCGAACACCGGGGAGCTGTTTTTT.

The chain combines TRBV5-1 with TRBJ2-6, with D possibly being TRBD1 (7 bases). The CDR3 consists of 17 residues. V lost 3 bases and J 4 bases, leaving 17 bases between the germline ends. Germline V lookup: CDR1 SGHRS, CDR2 YFSETQ. The CDR3 DNA sequence: TGCGCCAGCAGCTCTACATCAGGGGGGATCGGGGCCAACGTCCTGACTTTC. Residues: CASSSTSGGIGANVLTF.

In this sample, this clonotype turned up a few times. The chain combines TRBV12-3 or TRBV12-4 with TRBJ1-1; D call uncertain. The CDR3 contains 16 residues. V lost 3 bases, J lost 1 base, and 15 bases lay in between. CDR3 bases: TGTGCCAGCAGTTTTTTGGCGGGAATAAAGAACACTGAAGCTTTCTTT. This gives the protein CASSFLAGIKNTEAFF.

This clonotype was seen ten or more times. The CDR3 DNA reads TGTGCCAGCAGTTTATCGTGGGGGGTTCAGTCACCCCTCCACTTT. Its protein product is CASSLSWGVQSPLHF. This sequence joins TRBV28 and TRBJ1-6; maybe TRBD1 (5 bases). Trimming cost V 1 base and J 10 bases, with 14 bases left between them. The CDR3 extends over 15 amino acids. Per the germline V gene, CDR1 is MDHEN and CDR2 is SYDVKM.

The chain has TRBV7-3 and TRBJ1-1; no definite D call. Trimming stripped 5 bases from V and 8 bases from J, with 21 bases between. Per germline, CDR1 SGHTA and CDR2 FQGTGA. The length of the CDR3 is 15 residues. CDR3 coding DNA: TGTGCCAGCAGCCTATCTGGTATTGGGCTCCCCGAAGCTTTCTTT. Translating gives CASSLSGIGLPEAFF.

As regards this clonotype: A single base separates this from a much larger clone, so it may be a read error. The chain couples TRBV12-3 or TRBV12-4 to TRBJ2-5, with 7 nucleotides matching TRBD2. CDR3 length equals 14 residues. With 3 bases clipped from V and 0 bases from J, the junction kept 1 base outside the gene matches. As DNA, the CDR3 is TGTGCCAGCAGTTTCGGGGGGTACCAAGAGACCCAGTACTTC. Translating it yields CASSFGGYQETQYF.